These 26 T cell receptor beta chains originate from one sample sequenced in a study of T cell clones after liver transplantation. The antigens for these receptors are not known. Proliferating CFSE-low MLR cells were sequenced to define alloreactive TCRbeta sequences. Repertoires were generated with immunoSEQ multiplex PCR, while TCRdb's copy carries only in-frame clones and drops some. The sample has about 5,800 clones, roughly 31% seen once; the top ten hold about 15%. Sequenced: CD4+ T cells from cultured PBMCs. Receptors were obtained from a human patient who received a liver transplant. Part of the T cell pool may stem from the graft donor.

The genes are TRBV18 and TRBJ2-3; 7 bases are shared with TRBD2. The ends lost 3 bases at V and 3 bases at J; junction bases unmatched: 9. Germline V gene sequence: CDR1 KGHSH, CDR2 LQKENI. The length of the CDR3 is 16 residues. The CDR3 DNA follows: TGTGCCAGCTCACCCCCGGGAGGACTACCTACAGATACGCAGTATTTT. It is translated as CASSPPGGLPTDTQYF.

This clone was counted only a few times. For the CDR3, the DNA is TGTGCCACCAAAGGACTTTTAACAGATACGCAGTATTTT. It specifies CATKGLLTDTQYF. The chain recombines TRBV19 with TRBJ2-3; a possible D gene is TRBD2 (5 bases). Germline values: CDR1 LNHDA, CDR2 SQIVND (reference sequence). This CDR3 has 13 residues. Trimming shortened V by 10 bases and J by 3 bases, and 14 bases separated the two germline ends.

The rearrangement joins TRBV6-9 to TRBJ1-1; 8 nucleotides align to TRBD1. The germline V gene has CDR1 MNHGY and CDR2 SVAAGI. The CDR3 runs to 13 residues. Trimming at V came to 7 bases and at J to 4 bases, leaving 5 bases not matched to a gene. DNA for the CDR3: TGTGCCAGCACCCCTCAGGGGGCCACTGAAGCTTTCTTT. Amino acids: CASTPQGATEAFF.

This clone was seen only a few times. This chain uses TRBV10-3 with TRBJ2-7, with TRBD1 matching over 9 bases. Germline CDR1 reads ENHRY; CDR2 reads SYGVKD. V shed 0 bases and J 6 bases; nucleotides not matched to a gene: 9. The CDR3 is made up of 16 amino acids. This chain's CDR3 is CAISESTGGWSSEQYF. The CDR3 coding sequence is TGTGCCATCAGTGAGTCGACAGGGGGGTGGTCTTCCGAGCAGTACTTC.

This clone has just one count. This CDR3 fails to terminate in the conserved phenylalanine or tryptophan, so it likely reflects a read error. The chain couples TRBV5-1 to TRBJ1-1; perhaps TRBD1 as D (6 bases). V shed 0 bases and J shed 3 bases, with 15 bases lying between them. The CDR3 spans 16 residues. Germline V lookup: CDR1 SGHRS, CDR2 YFSETQ. CDR3 protein: CASSLAPGAVDTEAFL. The CDR3 DNA reads TGCGCCAGCAGCTTGGCGCCAGGGGCGGTGGACACTGAAGCTTTCCTT.

The V call is TRBV29-1, the J call TRBJ2-1; D is perhaps TRBD2 (6 bases). V was shortened by 6 bases and J by 0 bases, with 33 bases between the two germline ends. Germline CDR1 is SQVTM and CDR2 is ANQGSEA. The CDR3 totals 21 residues. The CDR3 region has the DNA TGCAGCGTACGCCCCTCAATAGCGGATGCCTATAGATTGAGCTCCTACAATGAGCAGTTCTTC. Protein product: CSVRPSIADAYRLSSYNEQFF.

V usage is TRBV10-2 and J usage is TRBJ1-1; the D gene is possibly TRBD1 (5 bases). The germline V and J ends were trimmed by 2 bases and 1 base, with 5 bases remaining between them. Germline V gene sequence: CDR1 WSHSY, CDR2 SAAADI. The CDR3 length is 13 residues. The CDR3 loop reads CASSETGNTEAFF. The CDR3 bases are TGCGCCAGCAGTGAGACAGGGAACACTGAAGCTTTCTTT.

This clone was found a few times. J is TRBJ1-1 and V is TRBV18, with a tentative D call TRBD1 (5 bases). CDR3 length equals 17 residues. Germline CDR1 reads KGHSH; CDR2 reads LQKENI. The V gene lost 3 bases and the J gene lost 0 bases, with 17 bases spanning the gap. The CDR3: CASSPSTTGTVNTEAFF. The CDR3 DNA is TGTGCCAGCTCACCCTCTACAACCGGGACGGTGAACACTGAAGCTTTCTTT.

This chain connects TRBV5-1 to TRBJ2-3; 8 nucleotides match TRBD1. V dropped 3 bases and J dropped 0; count of bases not matched to a gene: 6. Germline assignment: CDR1 SGHRS and CDR2 YFSETQ. The CDR3 sequence is 16 residues long. The CDR3 here is CASSSYGTGSTDTQYF. For the CDR3, the DNA is TGCGCCAGCAGCTCCTACGGGACAGGAAGCACAGATACGCAGTATTTT. The full variable domain, in which reference TRBV5-1 and TRBJ2-3 provide the parts outside the CDR3, is KAGVTQTPRYLIKTRGQQVTLSCSPISGHRSVSWYQQTPGQGLQFLFEYFSETQRNKGNFPGRFSGRQFSNSRSEMNVSTLELGDSALYLCASSSYGTGSTDTQYFGPGTRLTVL.

This clone was seen once. A junction boundary mismatches the germline segment, possibly from a read error. The V call is TRBV15, the J call TRBJ1-1; the D is unclear. CDR3 length: 12 amino acids. Germline CDR1 is LNHNV and CDR2 is YYDKDF (reference sequence). The CDR3 spells CATSPMNTEVFF. In DNA form, the CDR3 reads TGTGCCACCAGCCCCATGAACACTGAAGTTTTCTTT.

The chain couples TRBV5-1 to TRBJ2-7, with a weak D call TRBD2 (6 bases). V was trimmed by 4 bases and J by 3 bases, leaving 14 bases between them. CDR1 and CDR2 (germline): SGHRS, YFSETQ. The CDR3 is 14 residues long. Here the CDR3 DNA reads TGCGCCAGCAGCGTGCGGGACCGGTTCTACGAGCAGTACTTC. This translates into CASSVRDRFYEQYF.

The chain carries TRBV19 and TRBJ2-5, with 7 bases identical to TRBD2. The V segment lost 6 bases and the J segment 4 bases; nucleotides outside the gene matches: 8. CDR1 and CDR2 from the germline V gene are LNHDA and SQIVND (reference sequence). The CDR3 contains 14 residues. CDR3 region: CASSSGGSRETQYF. CDR3 nucleotide sequence: TGTGCCAGTAGCTCCGGGGGGTCGCGAGAGACCCAGTACTTC.

In its sample, this clone ranks as medium-sized (0.01 to 0.1%). V and J are TRBV6-1 and TRBJ1-1; D unclear. Trimming removed 8 bases at V and 3 bases at J, with 13 bases between. The CDR3 is 13 residues long. Per the germline V gene, CDR1 is MNHNS and CDR2 is SASEGT. CDR3 residues: CASQALTDTEAFF. The CDR3 nucleotides read TGTGCCAGCCAAGCGCTTACGGACACTGAAGCTTTCTTT.

By share, this clone counts as medium-sized. The V and J genes are TRBV5-1 and TRBJ2-3; 12 nucleotides agree with TRBD2. Trimming cost V 2 bases and J 3 bases; bases outside gene matches: 7. The CDR3 is 17 residues long. Germline CDR1 and CDR2: SGHRS and YFSETQ. CDR3: CASSLITGTSGTDTQYF. In nucleotides, the CDR3 is TGCGCCAGCAGCTTAATCACCGGGACTAGCGGGACAGATACGCAGTATTTT.

The rearrangement joins TRBV6-9 to TRBJ2-5, with TRBD2 matching over 8 bases. Trimming at V came to 3 bases and at J to 2 bases, leaving 5 bases not matched to a gene. This CDR3 comprises 15 residues. Per germline, CDR1 MNHGY and CDR2 SVAAGI. The DNA for the CDR3 is TGTGCCAGCAGTTACTCGCGGGGGGCACAAGAGACCCAGTACTTC. Translating it yields CASSYSRGAQETQYF.

This clone is deemed medium-sized (0.01 to 0.1%). The V call is TRBV7-2, the J call TRBJ2-1, with D uncertain. From germline, CDR1 is SGHTA and CDR2 FQGNSA. V shed 1 base and J shed 1 base, with 5 bases lying between them. The CDR3 consists of 14 residues. The DNA for the CDR3 is TGTGCCAGCAGCTTAGGCTGGTCCTACAATGAGCAGTTCTTC. Translated: CASSLGWSYNEQFF. The full variable domain, its missing parts supplied by reference TRBV7-2 and TRBJ2-1, is GAGVSQSPSNKVTEKGKDVELRCDPISGHTALYWYRQSLGQGLEFLIYFQGNSAPDKSGLPSDRFSAERTGGSVSTLTIQRTQQEDSAVYLCASSLGWSYNEQFFGPGTRLTVL.

This clone has only a few counts. The chain carries TRBV6-6 and TRBJ2-7, with 7 positions matching TRBD2. Germline V gene sequence: CDR1 MNHNY, CDR2 SVGAGI (reference sequence). This CDR3 spans 13 amino acids. The V gene end was trimmed by 8 bases and the J gene end by 2 bases; junction bases not matched to a gene: 6. The CDR3 DNA reads TGTGCCAGCGGGAGGGACTTGACCTACGAGCAGTACTTC. Its translation is CASGRDLTYEQYF.

The CDR3 spells CASSKGTSESEQYV. The CDR3 nucleotides read TGTGCCAGCAGTAAAGGGACTAGCGAATCCGAGCAGTACGTC. The gene calls are TRBV6-9 and TRBJ2-7, with TRBD2 matching 10 bases. CDR3 length equals 14 residues. J lost 6 bases, V lost 5 bases, and 7 bases had no gene match. The germline V gene encodes CDR1 MNHGY and CDR2 SVAAGI.

This clone ranks as medium-sized. V usage is TRBV7-2 and J usage is TRBJ2-2, with 11 bases identical to TRBD2. CDR1 is SGHTA and CDR2 is FQGNSA in the germline V gene. Losses at the gene ends were 2 bases for V and 0 bases for J; bases not matched to a gene: 2. This CDR3 is 17 amino acids long. CDR3: CASSLSGLAANTGELFF. The CDR3 DNA follows: TGTGCCAGCAGCTTATCGGGACTAGCGGCGAACACCGGGGAGCTGTTTTTT.

By frequency in the sample, this clone is medium-sized. The V and J genes are TRBV6-4 and TRBJ1-2, with 8 nucleotides matching TRBD1. Germline assignment: CDR1 MRHNA and CDR2 SNTAGT. The CDR3 covers 13 residues. V shed 5 bases, J shed 4 bases, and the junction held 3 bases outside the gene matches. The CDR3 protein is CASSPQGGYGYTF. The DNA for the CDR3 is TGTGCCAGCAGTCCACAGGGGGGCTATGGCTACACCTTC.

Sample share makes this clone medium-sized (0.01 to 0.1%). V is TRBV10-3 and J is TRBJ1-2; D possibly corresponds to TRBD1 (6 bases). The CDR3 extends over 14 amino acids. V was trimmed by 3 bases and J by 8 bases, leaving 16 bases between them. Germline V gene data show CDR1 as ENHRY and CDR2 as SYGVKD. CDR3 loop: CAISDRRDTEGYTF. CDR3 nucleotides: TGTGCCATCAGTGATCGCCGGGACACGGAAGGCTACACCTTC.

This clone has only a few counts. V gene TRBV11-3 combines with J gene TRBJ2-5; possibly TRBD1 or TRBD2 for D (5 bases each). Germline values: CDR1 SGHNT, CDR2 YENEEA. The V end lost 5 bases, the J end lost 5 bases, and 18 bases lay between the germline ends. The CDR3 extends over 15 amino acids. The CDR3 nucleotides are TGTGCCAGCAGCCACGGGACCCCAGGTCTTGAGACCCAGTACTTC. Its protein is CASSHGTPGLETQYF.

V and J are TRBV30 and TRBJ1-4; D perhaps matches TRBD1 (5 bases). Between the trimmed V and J ends, which lost 4 bases and 0 bases, there was a span of 9 bases. CDR3 length: 14 residues. CDR1 GTSNPN and CDR2 SVGIG come from the germline V gene (reference sequence). DNA for the CDR3: TGTGCCTGGATGCGACAGTCAACTAATGAAAAACTGTTTTTT. As protein: CAWMRQSTNEKLFF.

The CDR3, as DNA: TGTGCTTGGGGGGGGAACTATGGCTACACCTTC. Amino acids: CAWGGNYGYTF. The chain joins TRBV7-2 to TRBJ1-2; tentative D call: TRBD1 (5 bases). CDR3 length: 11 residues. Germline V CDR1 and CDR2: SGHTA, FQGNSA.

This clone is medium-sized (0.01 to 0.1%) within its sample. This chain joins TRBV19 and TRBJ2-7; weak D call: TRBD1 (5 bases). In germline, CDR1 is LNHDA, CDR2 SQIVND (reference sequence). This CDR3 region has 15 residues. V was cut by 5 bases and J by 0 bases, with 14 bases left in between. CDR3 loop: CASSRQPWGSYEQYF. The CDR3 bases are TGTGCCAGTAGTCGACAGCCTTGGGGCTCCTACGAGCAGTACTTC.

This clone is deemed large. The chain carries TRBV2 and TRBJ2-7; TRBD1 matches 11 bases. With 5 bases clipped from V and 5 bases from J, the junction kept 5 bases outside the gene matches. Germline CDR1 and CDR2: SNHLY and FYNNEI. The CDR3 length is 14 residues. Here the CDR3 DNA reads TGTGCCAGCAGTAAGGACAGGGGGCTCGACGAGCAGTACTTC. Protein: CASSKDRGLDEQYF. The full variable domain, in which reference TRBV2 and TRBJ2-7 provide the parts outside the CDR3, is EPEVTQTPSHQVTQMGQEVILRCVPISNHLYFYWYRQILGQKVEFLVSFYNNEISEKSEIFDDQFSVERPDGSNFTLKIRSTKLEDSAMYFCASSKDRGLDEQYFGPGTRLTVT.